Shown below are 27 T cell receptor beta chains from a single sample sequenced in a study of blood T cell repertoires in COVID-19. The protocol was immunoSEQ multiplex PCR, while the TCRdb copy is restricted to in-frame clones and leaves out a portion. The data contain 250,000 to 300,000 clones, around four fifths of them seen just once; the ten biggest clones take up approximately 6%. The sample was peripheral blood. These receptor sequences come from a man at least 80 years old with acute or convalescent COVID-19.

The chain has TRBV5-6 and TRBJ2-7; no definite D call. CDR1 and CDR2 (germline): SGHDT, YYEEEE. The CDR3 is 12 residues long. The ends were cut back, 5 bases at V and 0 bases at J, with 6 bases in the middle. The CDR3 loop is CASSASSYEQYF. The CDR3 DNA follows: TGTGCCAGCAGTGCCAGCTCCTACGAGCAGTACTTC.

The chain carries TRBV9 and TRBJ2-1; 7 bases are shared with TRBD2. From germline, CDR1 is SGDLS and CDR2 YYNGEE. This CDR3 is built from 15 residues. Germline trimming cut 0 bases from V and 5 bases from J; bases unmatched to any gene: 5. In DNA, the CDR3 is TGTGCCAGCAGCGTAGTCGGGGGAGGGGACAATGAGCAGTTCTTC. Its translation is CASSVVGGGDNEQFF.

The rearrangement links TRBV5-1 to TRBJ2-2; maybe TRBD1 (6 bases). V was trimmed by 3 bases and J by 3 bases, leaving 15 bases between them. The germline gives CDR1 SGHRS, CDR2 YFSETQ. The CDR3 loop spans 16 amino acids. The CDR3 DNA sequence: TGCGCCAGCAGCTGGACCACAGGGCGGGACACCGGGGAGCTGTTTTTT. Amino acid sequence: CASSWTTGRDTGELFF. The whole variable domain, remainder taken from reference TRBV5-1 and TRBJ2-2, is KAGVTQTPRYLIKTRGQQVTLSCSPISGHRSVSWYQQTPGQGLQFLFEYFSETQRNKGNFPGRFSGRQFSNSRSEMNVSTLELGDSALYLCASSWTTGRDTGELFFGEGSRLTVL.

The sample holds a few counts of this clone. The CDR3 DNA follows: TGTGCCAGTAGCAATAACAACAGGGAGTTGAACACTGAAGCTTTCTTT. Its protein product is CASSNNNRELNTEAFF. The genes are TRBV19 and TRBJ1-1; the D gene is possibly TRBD1 (6 bases). V dropped 6 bases and J dropped 0 bases, with 17 bases sitting between them. Germline CDR1 reads LNHDA; CDR2 reads SQIVND (reference sequence). The CDR3 spans 16 residues. The full variable domain, its missing parts supplied by reference TRBV19 and TRBJ1-1, is DGGITQSPKYLFRKEGQNVTLSCEQNLNHDAMYWYRQDPGQGLRLIYYSQIVNDFQKGDIAEGYSVSREKKESFPLTVTSAQKNPTAFYLCASSNNNRELNTEAFFGQGTRLTVV.

This clone was picked up one time. The chain combines TRBV24-1 with TRBJ2-5, with D uncertain. The CDR3 loop spans 16 amino acids. The V end lost 5 bases, the J end lost 4 bases, and 19 bases lay between the germline ends. Looked up from germline, CDR1 is KGHDR and CDR2 is SFDVKD. The CDR3 protein is CATSASSGQFRETQYF. For the CDR3, the DNA is TGTGCCACCAGTGCTTCGTCGGGTCAATTCCGAGAGACCCAGTACTTC.

This rearrangement joins TRBV24-1 to TRBJ2-5; 12 nucleotides agree with TRBD2. This CDR3 region has 16 residues. Germline CDR1 is KGHDR and CDR2 is SFDVKD. V was clipped by 0 bases and J by 4 bases; unmatched bases: 2. The CDR3 reads CATSDLLAGGPETQYF. In DNA form, the CDR3 reads TGTGCCACCAGTGATTTGCTAGCGGGGGGGCCAGAGACCCAGTACTTC.

The CDR3 is CASSPPTINGGTEPGELFF. For the CDR3, the DNA is TGTGCCAGCAGCCCACCCACTATTAACGGGGGGACGGAGCCCGGGGAGCTGTTTTTT. The V call is TRBV3-1 (or the pseudogene TRBV3-2), the J call TRBJ2-2, with TRBD2 matching 7 bases. The CDR3 extends over 19 amino acids. Losses at the gene ends were 4 bases for V and 6 bases for J; bases not matched to a gene: 20. The V gene's germline CDR1 is LGHDT and CDR2 YNNKEL (reference sequence).

CDR3 protein: CASSIISGETQYF. DNA for the CDR3: TGTGCCAGTAGCATAATATCCGGAGAGACCCAGTACTTC. The rearrangement uses TRBV19 and TRBJ2-5; D is ambiguous. The CDR3 extends over 13 amino acids. Trimming cost V 6 bases and J 4 bases, with 12 bases left between them. Germline V CDR1 and CDR2: LNHDA, SQIVND (reference sequence).

This chain connects TRBV2 to TRBJ2-1; 8 bases fit TRBD2. In germline, CDR1 is SNHLY, CDR2 FYNNEI. The CDR3 spans 14 residues. V trimming: 2 bases; J trimming: 9 bases; junction bases outside the gene matches: 6. The CDR3 spells CASSETGGPFEQFF. The CDR3 bases are TGTGCCAGCAGTGAAACGGGGGGGCCGTTTGAGCAGTTCTTC.

This chain uses TRBV19 with TRBJ2-6; a possible D gene is TRBD1 (6 bases). Germline V CDR1 and CDR2: LNHDA, SQIVND (reference sequence). This CDR3 has 19 amino acids. V shed 5 bases and J shed 1 base, with 21 bases lying between them. The CDR3 bases are TGTGCCAGTAGTGGAGGACAGCCCTGGGAATTATCTGGGGCCAACGTCCTGACTTTC. Amino acids: CASSGGQPWELSGANVLTF.

J is TRBJ2-7 and V is TRBV29-1, with a tentative D call TRBD2 (5 bases). Trimming pared 4 bases from V and 0 bases from J, leaving 13 bases between. Per the germline V gene, CDR1 is SQVTM and CDR2 is ANQGSEA. The CDR3 covers 14 residues. CDR3 protein: CSVVGGGSSYEQYF. The CDR3 nucleotides read TGCAGCGTTGTGGGCGGAGGTAGCTCCTACGAGCAGTACTTC.

The chain recombines TRBV19 with TRBJ1-4, with 10 bases that match TRBD1. CDR1 is LNHDA, CDR2 SQIVND, per germline (reference sequence). The length of the CDR3 is 15 residues. V shed 5 bases, J shed 7 bases, and the junction held 7 bases outside the gene matches. The CDR3 reads CASSFGQGVREKLFF. CDR3 sequence (DNA): TGTGCCAGTAGTTTCGGACAGGGGGTACGTGAAAAACTGTTTTTT.

This clone has just one count. The V call is TRBV3-1 (or the pseudogene TRBV3-2), the J call TRBJ2-3; 8 bases are a match to TRBD2. Trimming removed 7 bases from V and 4 bases from J; junction bases left unmatched: 10. The CDR3 has 15 amino acids. The germline CDR1 and CDR2 sequences are LGHDT and YNNKEL (reference sequence). DNA for the CDR3: TGTGCCAGCAACCCAGGCGGGGGGATCGCAGATACGCAGTATTTT. It encodes CASNPGGGIADTQYF.

The genes are TRBV5-6 and TRBJ2-7, with D maybe TRBD1 (5 bases). The CDR3 covers 12 residues. Trimming took off 2 bases at V and 6 bases at J, with 9 bases between the two ends. Germline lookup yields CDR1 SGHDT and CDR2 YYEEEE. The CDR3 region is CASSFGRGEQYF. As DNA, the CDR3 is TGTGCCAGCAGCTTTGGAAGGGGCGAGCAGTACTTC.

This clone showed up just a few times. The chain links TRBV4-1 to TRBJ2-7, with D maybe TRBD2 (5 bases). V lost 2 bases to trimming and J lost 6 bases, with 20 bases between them. Germline loops: CDR1 MGHRA, CDR2 YSYEKL. This CDR3 is 16 amino acids long. The CDR3 DNA reads TGCGCCAGCAGCCAACTAGAAGTTCTCTCGCGGGTCGAGCAGTACTTC. It encodes CASSQLEVLSRVEQYF.

The chain employs TRBV16 and TRBJ2-3; 10 nucleotides align to TRBD1. Trimming removed 2 bases from V and 4 bases from J; junction bases left unmatched: 15. The CDR3 has 19 amino acids. Germline lookup yields CDR1 KGHSY and CDR2 FQNENV. CDR3 in amino acids: CASSQILTGQGIMADTQYF. The CDR3 DNA reads as TGTGCCAGCAGCCAAATTTTGACGGGACAGGGGATAATGGCAGATACGCAGTATTTT. The full variable domain, its missing parts supplied by reference TRBV16 and TRBJ2-3, is GEEVAQTPKHLVRGEGQKAKLYCAPIKGHSYVFWYQQVLKNEFKFLISFQNENVFDETGMPKERFSAKCLPNSPCSLEIQATKLEDSAVYFCASSQILTGQGIMADTQYFGPGTRLTVL.

Notes on this clone: A read error may account for a junction end that differs from germline. This chain joins TRBV6-5 and TRBJ1-1, with D unclear. CDR1 and CDR2 from the germline V gene are MNHEY and SVGAGI. The CDR3 runs to 13 residues. CDR3 loop: CASRRPGNAEAFF. The CDR3 DNA is TGTGCCAGCAGACGGCCGGGGAACGCTGAAGCTTTCTTT.

The J gene is TRBJ2-5, the V gene TRBV5-1; no firm D call. The CDR3 loop spans 15 amino acids. The ends were cut back, 4 bases at V and 2 bases at J, with 15 bases in the middle. Germline-derived CDR1 and CDR2 are SGHRS and YFSETQ. The CDR3 DNA sequence: TGCGCCAGCAGCCCTGATGGGCTGAGTCAAGAGACCCAGTACTTC. Translated, it gives CASSPDGLSQETQYF.

The chain carries TRBV18 and TRBJ1-6; D call uncertain. V was trimmed by 3 bases and J by 8 bases, leaving 14 bases between them. From germline, CDR1 is KGHSH and CDR2 LQKENI. The CDR3 extends over 15 amino acids. Here the CDR3 reads CASSPLGQADSPLHF. The CDR3 region has the DNA TGTGCCAGCTCACCCCTGGGCCAGGCTGATTCACCCCTCCACTTT. Full variable domain (rest looked up from reference TRBV18 and TRBJ1-6): NAGVMQNPRHLVRRRGQEARLRCSPMKGHSHVYWYRQLPEEGLKFMVYLQKENIIDESGMPKERFSAEFPKEGPSILRIQQVVRGDSAAYFCASSPLGQADSPLHFGNGTRLTVT.

The chain employs TRBV10-3 and TRBJ1-1; 8 bases are a match to TRBD1. CDR3 length equals 12 residues. J gave up 5 bases and V 7 bases, and 3 bases lay outside the gene matches. Germline CDR1 ENHRY, CDR2 SYGVKD. The CDR3 nucleotides read TGTGCCATCAAGGACAGGGAGACTGAAGCTTTCTTT. It yields the protein CAIKDRETEAFF.

Only one count was recorded for this clone. The V gene is TRBV5-1, the J gene TRBJ2-3, with a possible D match to TRBD2 (6 bases). This CDR3 contains 14 residues. Per the germline V gene, CDR1 is SGHRS and CDR2 is YFSETQ. V shed 4 bases and J shed 5 bases, with 14 bases lying between them. The CDR3 reads CASSGNVAVDTQYF. CDR3 coding DNA: TGCGCCAGCAGCGGAAACGTAGCGGTAGATACGCAGTATTTT.

With regard to this clone: This CDR3 is also generated by other DNA sequences in the sample. The chain links TRBV27 to TRBJ2-7; 13 bases line up with TRBD2. This CDR3 region has 15 residues. Germline V CDR1 and CDR2: MNHEY, SMNVEV (reference sequence). V dropped 4 bases and J dropped 2; count of bases not matched to a gene: 2. The DNA for the CDR3 is TGTGCCAGCAGTTCCGGACTAGCGGGAGCCTACGAGCAGTACTTC. This encodes CASSSGLAGAYEQYF.

The rearrangement joins TRBV5-6 to TRBJ2-5; 14 nucleotides align to TRBD2. CDR1 SGHDT and CDR2 YYEEEE come from the germline V gene. This CDR3 comprises 16 residues. V lost 4 bases, J lost 4 bases, and 6 bases stayed unmatched. The CDR3 region is CASSLRTSGRSETQYF. The CDR3 region has the DNA TGTGCCAGCAGCCTAAGGACTAGCGGGAGGTCAGAGACCCAGTACTTC.

The chain employs TRBV2 and TRBJ1-1, with a possible D match to TRBD1 (5 bases). The CDR3 covers 13 residues. V dropped 4 bases and J dropped 0 bases, with 6 bases sitting between them. CDR1 and CDR2 from the germline V gene are SNHLY and FYNNEI. The DNA of the CDR3 is TGTGCCAGCAGTGGACAGATGAACACTGAAGCTTTCTTT. It translates to CASSGQMNTEAFF.

The chain couples TRBV20-1 to TRBJ2-7; no firm D call. V was pared by 3 bases and J by 2 bases, with 11 bases between. CDR1 and CDR2 from the germline V gene are DFQATT and SNEGSKA (reference sequence). The CDR3 is 13 amino acids. As DNA, the CDR3 is TGCAGTGCTAGTAATCGAGACACCTACGAGCAGTACTTC. Its protein is CSASNRDTYEQYF.

This chain links TRBV19 with TRBJ1-1, with a possible D match to TRBD1 (5 bases). Germline V gene sequence: CDR1 LNHDA, CDR2 SQIVND (reference sequence). This CDR3 is 12 amino acids long. The CDR3 sequence: CATAARTREAFF. CDR3 sequence (DNA): TGTGCGACAGCTGCCCGGACCCGTGAAGCTTTCTTT.

This clone was seen only a few times. The genes are TRBV2 and TRBJ2-2; D is unresolved. Trimming removed 8 bases at V and 9 bases at J, with 19 bases between. CDR3 length equals 14 residues. Germline assignment: CDR1 SNHLY and CDR2 FYNNEI. The chain's CDR3 is CASRGQALGRELFF. The CDR3 DNA reads TGTGCCAGCCGTGGGCAGGCGCTCGGTCGGGAGCTGTTTTTT.